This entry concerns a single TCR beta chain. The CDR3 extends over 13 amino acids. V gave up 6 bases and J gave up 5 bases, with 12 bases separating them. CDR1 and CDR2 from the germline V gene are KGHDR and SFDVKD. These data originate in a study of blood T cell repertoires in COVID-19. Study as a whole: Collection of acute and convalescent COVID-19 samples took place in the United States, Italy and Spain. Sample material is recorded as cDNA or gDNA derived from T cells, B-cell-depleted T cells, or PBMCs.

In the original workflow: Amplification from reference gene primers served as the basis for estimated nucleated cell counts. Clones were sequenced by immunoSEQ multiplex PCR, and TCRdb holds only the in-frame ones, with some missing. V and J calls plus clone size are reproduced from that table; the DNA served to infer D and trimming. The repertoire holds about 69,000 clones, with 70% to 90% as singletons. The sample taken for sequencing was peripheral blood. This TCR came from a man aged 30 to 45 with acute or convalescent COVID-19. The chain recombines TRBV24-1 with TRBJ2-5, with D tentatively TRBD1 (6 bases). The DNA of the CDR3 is TGTGCCACCAGTCAGGGGTGGGGGGAGACCCAGTACTTC. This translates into CATSQGWGETQYF.